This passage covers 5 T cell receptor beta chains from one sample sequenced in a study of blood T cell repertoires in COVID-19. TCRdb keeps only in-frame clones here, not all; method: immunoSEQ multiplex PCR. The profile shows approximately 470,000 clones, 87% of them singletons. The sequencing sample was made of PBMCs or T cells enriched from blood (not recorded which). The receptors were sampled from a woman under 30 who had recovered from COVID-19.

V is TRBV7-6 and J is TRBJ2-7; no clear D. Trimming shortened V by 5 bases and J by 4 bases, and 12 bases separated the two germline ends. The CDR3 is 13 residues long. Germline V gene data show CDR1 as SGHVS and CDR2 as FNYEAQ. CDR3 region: CASSPYPEYEQYF. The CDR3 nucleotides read TGTGCCAGCAGCCCTTACCCGGAGTACGAGCAGTACTTC.

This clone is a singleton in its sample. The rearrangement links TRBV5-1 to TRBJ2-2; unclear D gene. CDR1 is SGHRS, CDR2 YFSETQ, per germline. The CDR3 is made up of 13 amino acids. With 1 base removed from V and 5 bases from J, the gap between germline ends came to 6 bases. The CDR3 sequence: CASSLSETGELFF. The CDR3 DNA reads TGCGCCAGCAGCTTGTCAGAAACCGGGGAGCTGTTTTTT.

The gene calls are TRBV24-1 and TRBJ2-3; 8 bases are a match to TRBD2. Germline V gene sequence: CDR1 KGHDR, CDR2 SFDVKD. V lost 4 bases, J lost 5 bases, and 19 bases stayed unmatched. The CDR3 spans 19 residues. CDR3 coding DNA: TGTGCCACCAGTGACGCGGGGCCCCCGGGGGGGGGTGGGAAAGATACGCAGTATTTT. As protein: CATSDAGPPGGGGKDTQYF.

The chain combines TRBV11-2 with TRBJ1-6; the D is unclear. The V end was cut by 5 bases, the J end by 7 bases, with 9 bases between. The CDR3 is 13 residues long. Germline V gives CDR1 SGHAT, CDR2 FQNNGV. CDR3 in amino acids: CASSPAGNSPLHF. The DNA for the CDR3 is TGTGCCAGCAGCCCGGCGGGGAATTCACCCCTCCACTTT.

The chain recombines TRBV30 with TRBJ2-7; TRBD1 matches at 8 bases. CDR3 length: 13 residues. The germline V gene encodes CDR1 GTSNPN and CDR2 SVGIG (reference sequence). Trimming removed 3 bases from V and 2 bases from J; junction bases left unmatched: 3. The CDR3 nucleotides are TGTGCCTGGAGCCAGGACAGGGCCTACGAGCAGTACTTC. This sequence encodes CAWSQDRAYEQYF.